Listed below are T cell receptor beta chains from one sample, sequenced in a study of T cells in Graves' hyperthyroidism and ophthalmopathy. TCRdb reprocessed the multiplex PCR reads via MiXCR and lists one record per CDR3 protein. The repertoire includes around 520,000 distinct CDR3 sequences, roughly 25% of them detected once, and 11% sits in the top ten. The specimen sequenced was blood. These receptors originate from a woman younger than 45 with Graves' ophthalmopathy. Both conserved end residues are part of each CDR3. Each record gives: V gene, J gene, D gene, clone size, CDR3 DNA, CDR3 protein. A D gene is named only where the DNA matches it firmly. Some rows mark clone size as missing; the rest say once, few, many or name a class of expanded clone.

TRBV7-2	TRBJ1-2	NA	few	TGTGCCAGCAGCTTAATAGGGAGCCCCAACTATGGCTACACCTTC	CASSLIGSPNYGYTF
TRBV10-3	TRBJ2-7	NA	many	TGTGCCATCAGTGGTCGGACAGCTACCTACGAGCAGTACTTC	CAISGRTATYEQYF
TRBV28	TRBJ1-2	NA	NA	TGTGCCAGCACTCAAGGATCGGCAGGGCCTAACTATGGCTACACCTTC	CASTQGSAGPNYGYTF
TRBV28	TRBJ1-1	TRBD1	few	TGTGCCAGCAGGATACAGGGGGCGGAGAACACTGAAGCTTTCTTT	CASRIQGAENTEAFF
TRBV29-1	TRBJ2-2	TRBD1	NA	TGCAGCGTTGAAACAGGGGGCACCGGGGAGCTGTTTTTT	CSVETGGTGELFF
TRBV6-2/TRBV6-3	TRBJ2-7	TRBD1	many	TGTGCCAGCAGCGGAGAGGGGACAGGGGGCCACGAGCAGTACTTC	CASSGEGTGGHEQYF
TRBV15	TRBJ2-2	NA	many	TGTGCCACCAGCAGTGTGGGGAACACCGGGGAGCTGTTTTTT	CATSSVGNTGELFF
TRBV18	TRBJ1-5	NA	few	TGTGCCAGCTCACCCCGGCCGGGACTCAATCAGCCCCAGCATTTT	CASSPRPGLNQPQHF
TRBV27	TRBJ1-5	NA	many	TGTGCCAGCAGTTTATCCGCCCATCAGCCCCAGCATTTT	CASSLSAHQPQHF
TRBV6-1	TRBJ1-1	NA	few	TGTGCCAGCAGTGAAGTAGTCGGACAGTTGAACACTGAAGCTTTCTTT	CASSEVVGQLNTEAFF
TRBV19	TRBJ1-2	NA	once	TGTGCCAGTAGTCTCGGGCAGGATGGCTACACCTTC	CASSLGQDGYTF
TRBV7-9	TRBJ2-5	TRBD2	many	TGTGCCAGCAGCTTATCAGCGGGGGGGCATGAGACCCAGTACTTC	CASSLSAGGHETQYF
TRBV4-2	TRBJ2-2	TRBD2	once	TGTGCCAGCAGCCCTCACCCGGGACTAGCGGGGGCGATAAACACCGGGGAGCTGTTTTTT	CASSPHPGLAGAINTGELFF
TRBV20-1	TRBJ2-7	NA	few	TGCAGTGCTAGAGATCCCTGGGGTTCCTACGAGCAGTACTTC	CSARDPWGSYEQYF
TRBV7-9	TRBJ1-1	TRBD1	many	TGTGCCAGCAGCGATCAACGACAGGGCAGAACTGAAGCTTTCTTT	CASSDQRQGRTEAFF
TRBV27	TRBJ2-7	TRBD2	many	TGTGCCAGCAGTTTATCCTGGACTAGCGGAAACTACGAGCAGTACTTC	CASSLSWTSGNYEQYF
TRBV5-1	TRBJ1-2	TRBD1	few	TGCGCCAGCAGCCCGGACAGGGAACCAGCTAACTATGGCTACACCTTC	CASSPDREPANYGYTF